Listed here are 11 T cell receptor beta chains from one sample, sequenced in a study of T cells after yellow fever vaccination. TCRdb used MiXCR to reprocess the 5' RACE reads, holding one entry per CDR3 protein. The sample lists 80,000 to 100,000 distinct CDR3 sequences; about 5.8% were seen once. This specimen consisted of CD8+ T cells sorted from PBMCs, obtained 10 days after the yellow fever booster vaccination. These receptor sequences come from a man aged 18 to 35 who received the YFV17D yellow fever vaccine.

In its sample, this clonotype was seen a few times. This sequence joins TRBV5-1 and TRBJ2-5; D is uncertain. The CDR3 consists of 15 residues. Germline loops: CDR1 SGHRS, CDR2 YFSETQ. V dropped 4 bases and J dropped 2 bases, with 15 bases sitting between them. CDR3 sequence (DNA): TGCGCCAGCAGCCCGTACAGAGCGATTCAAGAGACCCAGTACTTC. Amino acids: CASSPYRAIQETQYF.

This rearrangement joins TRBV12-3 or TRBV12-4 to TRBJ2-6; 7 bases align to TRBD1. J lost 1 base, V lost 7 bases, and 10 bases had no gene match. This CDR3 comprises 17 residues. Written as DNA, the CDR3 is TGTGCCAGCATCGAACAGGGGTGGCAGTCTGGGGCCAACGTCCTGACTTTC. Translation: CASIEQGWQSGANVLTF.

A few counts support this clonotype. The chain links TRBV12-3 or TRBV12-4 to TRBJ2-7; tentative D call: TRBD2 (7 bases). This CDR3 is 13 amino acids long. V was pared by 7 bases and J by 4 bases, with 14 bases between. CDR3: CASKLGGGYEQYF. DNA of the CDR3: TGTGCCAGCAAGTTGGGAGGGGGGTACGAGCAGTACTTC.

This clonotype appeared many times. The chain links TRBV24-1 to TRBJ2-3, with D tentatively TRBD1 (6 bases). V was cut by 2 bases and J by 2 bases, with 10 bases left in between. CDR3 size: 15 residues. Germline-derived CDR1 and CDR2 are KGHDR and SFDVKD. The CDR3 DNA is TGTGCCACCAGTGATTACAGGGAGACCACAGATACGCAGTATTTT. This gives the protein CATSDYRETTDTQYF.

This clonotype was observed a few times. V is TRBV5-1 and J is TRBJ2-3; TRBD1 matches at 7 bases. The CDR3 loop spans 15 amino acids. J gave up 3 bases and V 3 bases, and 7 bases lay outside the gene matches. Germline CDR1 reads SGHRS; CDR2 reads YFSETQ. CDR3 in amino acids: CASSSRQGMTDTQYF. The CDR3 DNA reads TGCGCCAGCAGCTCCCGACAGGGTATGACAGATACGCAGTATTTT.

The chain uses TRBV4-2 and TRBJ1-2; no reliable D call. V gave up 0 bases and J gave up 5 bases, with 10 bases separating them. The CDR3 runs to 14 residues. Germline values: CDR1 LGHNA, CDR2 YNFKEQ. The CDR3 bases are TGTGCCAGCAGCCAAGAATCAGTCGTGTATGGCTACACCTTC. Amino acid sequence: CASSQESVVYGYTF.

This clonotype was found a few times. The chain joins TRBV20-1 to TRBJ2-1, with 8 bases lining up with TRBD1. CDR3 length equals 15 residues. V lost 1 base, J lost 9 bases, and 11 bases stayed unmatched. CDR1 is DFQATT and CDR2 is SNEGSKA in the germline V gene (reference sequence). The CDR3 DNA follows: TGCAGTGCTAGAGGCCAGGGGGCCGCTAGGAGTGAGCAGTTCTTC. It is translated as CSARGQGAARSEQFF.

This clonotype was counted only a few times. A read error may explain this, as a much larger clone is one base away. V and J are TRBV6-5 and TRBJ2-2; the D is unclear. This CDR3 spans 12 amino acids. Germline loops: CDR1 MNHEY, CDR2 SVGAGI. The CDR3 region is CGSSWGTGELFF. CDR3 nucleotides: TGTGGGTCTTCCTGGGGAACCGGGGAGCTGTTTTTT.

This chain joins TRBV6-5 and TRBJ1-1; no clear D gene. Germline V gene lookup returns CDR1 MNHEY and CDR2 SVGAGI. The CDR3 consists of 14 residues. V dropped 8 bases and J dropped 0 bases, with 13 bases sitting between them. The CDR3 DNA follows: TGTGCCAGCGCGGACGATTGGGTGAACACTGAAGCTTTCTTT. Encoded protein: CASADDWVNTEAFF.

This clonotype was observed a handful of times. In DNA form, the CDR3 reads TGTGCCAGCAGCCACCCGAGGGATGGGGAGACCCAGTACTTC. This translates into CASSHPRDGETQYF. This chain joins TRBV28 and TRBJ2-5; TRBD2 might be the D (5 bases). Germline values: CDR1 MDHEN, CDR2 SYDVKM. V was clipped by 6 bases and J by 5 bases, with 16 bases between them. This CDR3 is built from 14 residues.

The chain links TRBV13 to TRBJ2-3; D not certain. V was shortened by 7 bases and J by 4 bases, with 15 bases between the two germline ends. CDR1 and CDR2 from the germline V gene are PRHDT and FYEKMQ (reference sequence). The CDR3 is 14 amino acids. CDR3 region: CASNYLGRADTQYF. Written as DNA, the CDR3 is TGTGCCAGCAACTACTTAGGTCGGGCAGATACGCAGTATTTT.